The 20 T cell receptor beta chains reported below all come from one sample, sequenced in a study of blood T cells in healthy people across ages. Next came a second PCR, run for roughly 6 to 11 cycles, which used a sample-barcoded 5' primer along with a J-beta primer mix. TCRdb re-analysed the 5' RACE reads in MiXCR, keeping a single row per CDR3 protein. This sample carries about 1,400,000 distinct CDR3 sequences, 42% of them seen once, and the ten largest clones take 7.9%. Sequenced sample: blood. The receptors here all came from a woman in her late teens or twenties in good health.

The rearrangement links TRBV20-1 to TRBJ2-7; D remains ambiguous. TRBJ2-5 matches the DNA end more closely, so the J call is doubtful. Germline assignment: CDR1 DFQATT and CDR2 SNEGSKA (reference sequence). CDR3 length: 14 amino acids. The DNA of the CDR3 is TGCAGTGCTAGAGATAACCCCTACGGAGAGACCCAGTACTTC. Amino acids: CSARDNPYGETQYF.

The CDR3 DNA reads as TGTGCCAGCAGCGCAGTCCCGGGACAGGTTTGGGAGCAGTACTTC. Amino acid sequence: CASSAVPGQVWEQYF. The V call is TRBV9, the J call TRBJ2-4; TRBD1 matches 8 bases. The V and J ends lost 3 bases and 13 bases, in that order; junction bases with no gene match: 15. Germline loops: CDR1 SGDLS, CDR2 YYNGEE. The length of the CDR3 is 15 residues.

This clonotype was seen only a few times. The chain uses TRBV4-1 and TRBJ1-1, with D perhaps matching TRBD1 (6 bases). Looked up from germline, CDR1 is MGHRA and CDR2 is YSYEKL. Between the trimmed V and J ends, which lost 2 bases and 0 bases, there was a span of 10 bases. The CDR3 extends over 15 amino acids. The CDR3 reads CASSQTQGMNTEAFF. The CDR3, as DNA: TGCGCCAGCAGCCAAACACAGGGAATGAACACTGAAGCTTTCTTT.

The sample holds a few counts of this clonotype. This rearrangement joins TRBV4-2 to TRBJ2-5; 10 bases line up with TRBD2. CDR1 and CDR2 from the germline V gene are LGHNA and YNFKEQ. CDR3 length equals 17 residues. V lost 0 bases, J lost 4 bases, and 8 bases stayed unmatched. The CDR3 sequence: CASSQDGAGGPRETQYF. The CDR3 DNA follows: TGTGCCAGCAGCCAAGATGGAGCGGGGGGGCCGAGAGAGACCCAGTACTTC.

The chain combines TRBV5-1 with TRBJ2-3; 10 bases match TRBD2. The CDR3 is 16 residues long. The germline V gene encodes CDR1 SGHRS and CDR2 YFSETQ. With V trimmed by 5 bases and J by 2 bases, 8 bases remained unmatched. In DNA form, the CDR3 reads TGCGCCAGCAGTGACCGAGCGGGGGGGGACACAGATACGCAGTATTTT. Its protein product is CASSDRAGGDTDTQYF.

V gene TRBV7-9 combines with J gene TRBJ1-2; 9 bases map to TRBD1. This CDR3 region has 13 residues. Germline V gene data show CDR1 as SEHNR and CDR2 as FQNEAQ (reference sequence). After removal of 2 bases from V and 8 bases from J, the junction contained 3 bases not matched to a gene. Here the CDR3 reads CASSLRQGEGYTF. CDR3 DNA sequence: TGTGCCAGCAGCTTACGACAGGGGGAGGGCTACACCTTC.

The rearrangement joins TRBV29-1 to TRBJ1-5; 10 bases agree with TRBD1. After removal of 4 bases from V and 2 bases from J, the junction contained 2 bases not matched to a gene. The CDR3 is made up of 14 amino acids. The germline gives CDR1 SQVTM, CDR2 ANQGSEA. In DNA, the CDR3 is TGCAGCGTTGCGACAGGGGGCCGCAATCAGCCCCAGCATTTT. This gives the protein CSVATGGRNQPQHF. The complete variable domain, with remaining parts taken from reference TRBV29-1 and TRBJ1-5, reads SAVISQKPSRDICQRGTSLTIQCQVDSQVTMMFWYRQQPGQSLTLIATANQGSEATYESGFVIDKFPISRPNLTFSTLTVSNMSPEDSSIYLCSVATGGRNQPQHFGDGTRLSIL.

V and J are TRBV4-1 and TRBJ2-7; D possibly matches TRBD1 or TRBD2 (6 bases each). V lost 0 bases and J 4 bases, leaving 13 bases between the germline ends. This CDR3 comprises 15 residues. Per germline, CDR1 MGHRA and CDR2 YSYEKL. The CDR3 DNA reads TGCGCCAGCAGCCAAGATGGAGGGGGATTGTACGAGCAGTACTTC. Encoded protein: CASSQDGGGLYEQYF.

The CDR3, as DNA: TGTGCCGGCCAGGGGTCTAGCGGTAATCGGGAGCAGTACTTC. It translates to CAGQGSSGNREQYF. The chain combines TRBV2 with TRBJ2-7, with D possibly TRBD2 on 7 matching bases. Germline values: CDR1 SNHLY, CDR2 FYNNEI. V was trimmed by 11 bases and J by 7 bases, leaving 24 bases between them. The CDR3 is 14 amino acids.

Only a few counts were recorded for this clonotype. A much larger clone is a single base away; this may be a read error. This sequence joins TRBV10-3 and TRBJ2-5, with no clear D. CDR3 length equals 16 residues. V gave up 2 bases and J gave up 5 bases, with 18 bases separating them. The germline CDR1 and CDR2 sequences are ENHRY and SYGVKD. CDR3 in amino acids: CAISETAIGRLETQYF. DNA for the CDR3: TGTGCCATCAGTGAGACTGCTATCGGTCGGTTGGAGACCCAGTACTTC.

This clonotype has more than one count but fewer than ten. In DNA, the CDR3 is TGTGCCATACGTGGAGCCTCCTACGAGCAGTACTTC. Protein: CAIRGASYEQYF. The rearrangement links TRBV10-3 to TRBJ2-7; D unclear. The ends were cut back, 9 bases at V and 0 bases at J, with 9 bases in the middle. The germline V gene encodes CDR1 ENHRY and CDR2 SYGVKD. The length of the CDR3 is 12 residues.

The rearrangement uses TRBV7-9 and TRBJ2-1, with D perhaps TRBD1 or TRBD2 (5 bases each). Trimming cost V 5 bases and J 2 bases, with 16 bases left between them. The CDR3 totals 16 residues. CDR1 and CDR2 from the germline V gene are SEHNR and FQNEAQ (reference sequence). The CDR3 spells CASSPDSGSTYNEQFF. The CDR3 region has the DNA TGTGCCAGCAGCCCCGACAGTGGGAGCACCTACAATGAGCAGTTCTTC.

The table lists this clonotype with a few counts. CDR3 in amino acids: CASHRGSEAFF. As DNA, the CDR3 is TGTGCCAGCCACAGGGGCAGTGAAGCTTTCTTT. V usage is TRBV6-5 and J usage is TRBJ1-1, with 7 nucleotides matching TRBD1. The CDR3 has 11 amino acids. V lost 8 bases, J lost 7 bases, and 4 bases stayed unmatched. The V gene's germline CDR1 is MNHEY and CDR2 SVGAGI.

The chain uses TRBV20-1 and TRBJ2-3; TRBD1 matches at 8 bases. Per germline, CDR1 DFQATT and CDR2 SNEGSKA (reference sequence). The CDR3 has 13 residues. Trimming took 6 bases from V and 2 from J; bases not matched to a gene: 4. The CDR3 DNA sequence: TGCAGTGCCGACAGGGGAGTCACAGATACGCAGTATTTT. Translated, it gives CSADRGVTDTQYF.

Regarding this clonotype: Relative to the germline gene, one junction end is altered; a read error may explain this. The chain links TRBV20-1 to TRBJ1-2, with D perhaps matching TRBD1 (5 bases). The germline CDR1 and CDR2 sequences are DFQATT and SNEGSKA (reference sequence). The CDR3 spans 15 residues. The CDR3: CGARELLTVNYGYTF. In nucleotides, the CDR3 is TGCGGTGCTAGAGAGCTTCTGACAGTCAACTATGGCTACACCTTC.

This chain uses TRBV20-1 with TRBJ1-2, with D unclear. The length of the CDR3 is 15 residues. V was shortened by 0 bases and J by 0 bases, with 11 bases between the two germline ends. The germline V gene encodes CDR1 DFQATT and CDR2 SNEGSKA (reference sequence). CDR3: CSARDEGSTNYGYTF. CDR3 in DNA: TGCAGTGCTAGAGATGAAGGGTCAACTAACTATGGCTACACCTTC.

CDR3 sequence reads: CSVDRDDEQYF. CDR3 coding DNA: TGCAGCGTAGACAGGGATGATGAGCAGTACTTC. V is TRBV29-1 and J is TRBJ2-5; 7 nucleotides align to TRBD1. The CDR3 is 11 amino acids. J gave up 11 bases and V 6 bases, and 9 bases lay outside the gene matches. The V gene's germline CDR1 is SQVTM and CDR2 ANQGSEA.

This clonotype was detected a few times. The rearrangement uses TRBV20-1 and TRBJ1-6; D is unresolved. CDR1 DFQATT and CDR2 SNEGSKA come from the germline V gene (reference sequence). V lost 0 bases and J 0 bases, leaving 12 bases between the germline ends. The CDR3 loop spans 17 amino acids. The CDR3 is CSARDSLRSSYNSPLHF. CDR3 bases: TGCAGTGCTAGAGATTCCCTCAGGAGCTCCTATAATTCACCCCTCCACTTT.

This CDR3 reads CASSARVVNEQYF. The CDR3 region has the DNA TGTGCCAGCAGTGCCAGAGTAGTCAATGAGCAGTACTTC. The V and J genes are TRBV2 and TRBJ2-1; D call uncertain. Matching the DNA end better, TRBJ2-7 makes the J call doubtful. This CDR3 has 13 amino acids. Germline V gene lookup returns CDR1 SNHLY and CDR2 FYNNEI.

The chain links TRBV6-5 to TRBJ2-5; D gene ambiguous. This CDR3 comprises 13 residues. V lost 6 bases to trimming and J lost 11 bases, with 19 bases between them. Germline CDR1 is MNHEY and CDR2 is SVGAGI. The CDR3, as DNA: TGTGCCAGCAGCCCTGACCCAGCAGATGAGCAGTACTTC. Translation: CASSPDPADEQYF.